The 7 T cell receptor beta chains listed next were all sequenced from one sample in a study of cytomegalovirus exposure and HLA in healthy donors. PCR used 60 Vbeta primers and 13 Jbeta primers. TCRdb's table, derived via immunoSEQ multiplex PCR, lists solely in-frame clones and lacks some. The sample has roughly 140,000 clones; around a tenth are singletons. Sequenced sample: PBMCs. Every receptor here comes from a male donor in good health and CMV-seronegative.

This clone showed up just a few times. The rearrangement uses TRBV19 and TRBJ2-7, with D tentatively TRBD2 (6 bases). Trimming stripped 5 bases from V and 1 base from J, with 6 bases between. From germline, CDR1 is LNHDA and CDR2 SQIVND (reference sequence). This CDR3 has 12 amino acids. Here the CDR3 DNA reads TGTGCCAGTAGTGGGGGGTCCTACGAGCAGTACTTC. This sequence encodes CASSGGSYEQYF.

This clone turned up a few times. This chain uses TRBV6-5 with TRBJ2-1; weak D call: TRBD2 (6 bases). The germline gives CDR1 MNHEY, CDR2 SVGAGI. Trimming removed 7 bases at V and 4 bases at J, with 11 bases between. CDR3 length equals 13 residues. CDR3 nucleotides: TGTGCCAGCAAAGGACGGGGGTACAATGAGCAGTTCTTC. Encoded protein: CASKGRGYNEQFF.

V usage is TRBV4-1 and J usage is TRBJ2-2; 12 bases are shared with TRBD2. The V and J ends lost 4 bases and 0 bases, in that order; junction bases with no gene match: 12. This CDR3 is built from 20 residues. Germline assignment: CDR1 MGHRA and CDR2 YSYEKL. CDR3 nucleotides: TGCGCCAGCAGCCCAGCCCGGGGGACTAGCGGGCGCGCGAACACCGGGGAGCTGTTTTTT. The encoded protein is CASSPARGTSGRANTGELFF.

CDR3 nucleotide sequence: TGTGCCAGCAGTGAATACAGGGGCGGATCCCAGCATTTT. Encoded protein: CASSEYRGGSQHF. The chain carries TRBV6-1 and TRBJ1-5, with TRBD1 identical over 7 bases. The CDR3 sequence is 13 residues long. With 2 bases clipped from V and 11 bases from J, the junction kept 6 bases outside the gene matches. Germline V gives CDR1 MNHNS, CDR2 SASEGT.

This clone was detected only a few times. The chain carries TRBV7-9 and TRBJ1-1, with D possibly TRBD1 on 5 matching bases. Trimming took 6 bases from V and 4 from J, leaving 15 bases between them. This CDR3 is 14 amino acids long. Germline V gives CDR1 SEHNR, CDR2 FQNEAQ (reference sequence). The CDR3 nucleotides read TGTGCCAGCAGTCCCTCGACAGACCCCACTGAAGCTTTCTTT. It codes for CASSPSTDPTEAFF.

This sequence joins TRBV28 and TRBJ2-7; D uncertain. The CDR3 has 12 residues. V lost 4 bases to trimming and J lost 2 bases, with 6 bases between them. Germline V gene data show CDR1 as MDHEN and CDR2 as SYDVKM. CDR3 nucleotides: TGTGCCAGCAGTTCCCCGGCCTACGAGCAGTACTTC. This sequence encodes CASSSPAYEQYF.

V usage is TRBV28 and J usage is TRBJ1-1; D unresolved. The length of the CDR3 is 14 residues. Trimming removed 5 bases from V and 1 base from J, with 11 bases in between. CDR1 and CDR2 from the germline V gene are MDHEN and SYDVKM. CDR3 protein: CASSPGKENTEAFF. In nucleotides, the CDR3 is TGTGCCAGCAGTCCCGGTAAAGAGAACACTGAAGCTTTCTTT.